One sample yielded the 14 T cell receptor beta chains listed below, sequenced in a study of T cell clonality in common variable immunodeficiency. Study conclusions and caveats: In common variable immunodeficiency, TCR beta chains reportedly carried fewer deletions and N-nucleotide insertions.

Data came from immunoSEQ multiplex PCR; TCRdb stores just in-frame clones and leaves some out. Observed in the sample are under 30,000 clones, none of them singletons. These TCRs are of unknown antigen specificity. The sample taken for sequencing was peripheral blood mononuclear cells. The receptors were sampled from a human donor with common variable immunodeficiency.

Concerning this clone itself: The sequence runs out 3 residues before the end of the CDR3; the remainder is reconstructed from the germline J gene. V gene TRBV30 combines with J gene TRBJ2-5; the D gene is possibly TRBD1 (6 bases). This CDR3 has 14 amino acids. Per germline, CDR1 GTSNPN and CDR2 SVGIG (reference sequence). Trimming shortened V by 0 bases and J by 5 bases, and 13 bases separated the two germline ends. The sequenced part of the CDR3 DNA is TGTGCCTGGAGTGTACAGGGAATGGTGGAGACC. Protein: CAWSVQGMVET. The complete CDR3 reads CAWSVQGMVETQYF. Using reference TRBV30 and TRBJ2-5 for the parts outside the CDR3, the full variable domain is SQTIHQWPATLVQPVGSPLSLECTVEGTSNPNLYWYRQAAGRGLQLLFYSVGIGQISSEVPQNLSASRPQDRQFILSSKKLLLSDSGFYLCAWSVQGMVETQYFGPGTRLLVL.

This clone was seen only a few times. The read falls 3 residues short of the CDR3 end, and the missing part is taken from the germline J gene. This chain links TRBV20-1 with TRBJ2-1; 9 nucleotides match TRBD2. CDR1 and CDR2 from the germline V gene are DFQATT and SNEGSKA (reference sequence). The CDR3 consists of 13 residues. V trimming: 2 bases; J trimming: 9 bases; junction bases outside the gene matches: 5. The covered CDR3 bases are TGCAGTGCTAGAACAGCGGGAGGTGGTGAG. This gives the protein CSARTAGGGE. The CDR3 reads in full as CSARTAGGGEQFF.

This clone appeared many times. The CDR3 end falls 3 residues outside the read, so it is completed with the germline J gene. This chain joins TRBV19 and TRBJ2-1; TRBD1 agrees at 8 bases. The V segment lost 2 bases and the J segment 8 bases; nucleotides outside the gene matches: 2. CDR1 and CDR2 (germline): LNHDA, SQIVND (reference sequence). There are 13 residues in the CDR3. The CDR3 sequence: CASSIQGADEQFF. Partial CDR3 DNA: TGTGCCAGTAGTATACAGGGGGCCGATGAG.

This clone turned up a few times. The CDR3 end lies 3 residues beyond the end of the read and is filled in from the germline J gene. This chain links TRBV7-9 with TRBJ1-6; 7 bases are shared with TRBD1. There are 15 residues in the CDR3. V was clipped by 4 bases and J by 2 bases; unmatched bases: 2. From germline, CDR1 is SEHNR and CDR2 FQNEAQ (reference sequence). CDR3 in amino acids: CASSYRGTYNSPLHF. CDR3 DNA, as far as it was read: TGTGCCAGCAGCTACAGGGGTACCTATAATTCACCC.

The table lists this clone with a few counts. The DNA ends 3 residues before the CDR3 does, and the rest of the CDR3 is filled in from the germline J gene. V usage is TRBV5-1 and J usage is TRBJ2-5; 10 bases match TRBD1. The CDR3 has 15 amino acids. V was clipped by 3 bases and J by 5 bases; unmatched bases: 7. CDR1 is SGHRS, CDR2 YFSETQ, per germline. CDR3 region: CASSSGTGVEETQYF. Partial CDR3 DNA: TGCGCCAGCAGCTCCGGGACAGGGGTAGAGGAGACC.

By sample share, this clone is medium-sized. Read sequence stops 3 residues before the CDR3 end, and the germline J gene provides the missing end. This chain links TRBV2 with TRBJ2-1; 13 bases map to TRBD2. J lost 8 bases, V lost 8 bases, and 9 bases had no gene match. This CDR3 comprises 15 residues. Germline V gene lookup returns CDR1 SNHLY and CDR2 FYNNEI. The CDR3 sequence is CASALLAGGRDEQFF. Partial CDR3 DNA: TGTGCCAGCGCACTACTAGCGGGAGGGAGGGATGAG.

This clone appeared many times. Read data end 3 residues before the CDR3 end; the end is taken from the germline J gene. This chain joins TRBV7-3 and TRBJ2-2, with 10 bases matching TRBD2. Unmatched junction bases numbered 1, after V lost 5 bases and J lost 4 bases. Germline assignment: CDR1 SGHTA and CDR2 FQGTGA. The CDR3 consists of 14 residues. The CDR3 loop reads CASSPSGGTGELFF. CDR3 bases read: TGTGCCAGCAGCCCTAGCGGGGGCACCGGGGAG. The variable domain in full, with the rest retrieved from reference TRBV7-3 and TRBJ2-2, is GAGVSQTPSNKVTEKGKYVELRCDPISGHTALYWYRQSLGQGPEFLIYFQGTGAADDSGLPNDRFFAVRPEGSVSTLKIQRTERGDSAVYLCASSPSGGTGELFFGEGSRLTVL.

Remarks on this clone: The CDR3 end is not reached by the read, which stops 3 residues before it; the germline J gene fills it in. This chain links TRBV7-9 with TRBJ2-2, with a possible D match to TRBD1 (6 bases). Germline V gene data show CDR1 as SEHNR and CDR2 as FQNEAQ (reference sequence). Trimming cost V 5 bases and J 5 bases, with 9 bases left between them. This CDR3 comprises 13 residues. The CDR3 spells CASSPRGTGELFF. The sequenced CDR3 bases are TGTGCCAGCAGCCCCAGGGGAACCGGGGAG.

This clone was picked up many times. The covered CDR3 bases are TGTGCCAGCTCCGGGGGGAGGACGTCCTACGAG. Amino acids: CASSGGRTSYE. The complete CDR3 sequence is CASSGGRTSYEQYF. The chain employs TRBV18 and TRBJ2-7, with TRBD2 matching over 7 bases. The observed sequence ends 3 residues before the CDR3 terminus, with the missing tail filled in from the germline J gene. The CDR3 covers 14 residues. V was pared by 6 bases and J by 1 base, with 6 bases of the junction left unmatched. CDR1 and CDR2 (germline): KGHSH, LQKENI.

Notes on this clone: The read terminates 3 residues before the CDR3 end, so the remaining end is supplied by the germline J gene. J is TRBJ1-3 and V is TRBV30; D is undetermined. The V gene's germline CDR1 is GTSNPN and CDR2 SVGIG (reference sequence). CDR3 size: 11 residues. The V gene lost 6 bases and the J gene lost 5 bases, with 8 bases spanning the gap. This chain's CDR3 is CACPYRNTIYF. The CDR3 DNA, read in part, is TGTGCCTGCCCCTATAGAAACACC. Complete variable domain (other parts from reference TRBV30 and TRBJ1-3): SQTIHQWPATLVQPVGSPLSLECTVEGTSNPNLYWYRQAAGRGLQLLFYSVGIGQISSEVPQNLSASRPQDRQFILSSKKLLLSDSGFYLCACPYRNTIYFGEGSWLTVV.

This clone has just a few counts. The read stops 3 residues short of the end of the CDR3; the missing end is completed from the germline J gene. The chain carries TRBV7-8 and TRBJ1-4; TRBD1 is a possible D gene (6 bases). CDR3 length: 14 amino acids. V lost 5 bases, J lost 7 bases, and 14 bases lay in between. Germline V gene data show CDR1 as SGHVS and CDR2 as FQNEAQ. CDR3: CASSADSRREKLFF. The CDR3 DNA, read in part, is TGTGCCAGCAGCGCGGACAGTCGTCGTGAAAAA.

There are many counts of this clone. From the germline J gene comes the end of the CDR3, since the read stops 3 residues before it. The V gene is TRBV29-1, the J gene TRBJ2-7; TRBD1 matches at 9 bases. This CDR3 is built from 13 residues. Germline V gene sequence: CDR1 SQVTM, CDR2 ANQGSEA. V trimming: 4 bases; J trimming: 6 bases; junction bases outside the gene matches: 7. The part of the CDR3 DNA that was read is TGCAGCGTTGGAGGACAGGGGACGGGCGAG. Protein: CSVGGQGTGE. The CDR3, in full, reads CSVGGQGTGEQYF.

In this sample, this clone turned up many times. Read sequence stops 3 residues before the CDR3 end, and the germline J gene provides the missing end. The J gene is TRBJ1-1, the V gene TRBV2; no clear D gene. The CDR3 spans 11 residues. Looked up from germline, CDR1 is SNHLY and CDR2 is FYNNEI. The CDR3 bases that were read are TGTGCCAGCAGGCCACAGCTCGGC. It codes for CASRPQLG. The CDR3, in full, reads CASRPQLGAFF. Filled out from reference TRBV2 and TRBJ1-1, the complete variable domain reads EPEVTQTPSHQVTQMGQEVILRCVPISNHLYFYWYRQILGQKVEFLVSFYNNEISEKSEIFDDQFSVERPDGSNFTLKIRSTKLEDSAMYFCASRPQLGAFFGQGTRLTVV.

This clone has more than one count but fewer than ten. The missing CDR3 end, 3 residues past where the read stops, is filled in from the germline J gene. The chain couples TRBV2 to TRBJ2-7, with TRBD2 as a possible D gene (7 bases). The CDR3 runs to 13 residues. From germline, CDR1 is SNHLY and CDR2 FYNNEI. Trimming cost V 4 bases and J 4 bases, with 11 bases left between them. The CDR3 protein is CASSGAGAYEQYF. The sequenced part of the CDR3 DNA is TGTGCCAGCAGTGGGGCGGGGGCTTACGAG.